This T cell receptor beta chain was documented in a study of Ad26.COV2.S vaccination and SARS-CoV-2 variants. This clone appeared a few times. The V gene lost 3 bases and the J gene lost 3 bases, with 6 bases spanning the gap. The CDR3 loop spans 13 amino acids. The germline gives CDR1 SEHNR, CDR2 FQNEAQ (reference sequence). Profiling relied on immunoSEQ multiplex PCR, and the TCRdb table lists in-frame clones only, not all of them. The sample has some 180,000 clones, 87% seen once. The V gene is TRBV7-9, the J gene TRBJ1-5; no firm D call. This sequence was found in a human donor who had recovered from COVID-19. The specimen comprised peripheral blood, sampled after recovery from COVID-19. The CDR3: CASSFLLNQPQHF. The CDR3, as DNA: TGTGCCAGCAGCTTTCTCCTCAATCAGCCCCAGCATTTT.